This T cell receptor (beta chain) was sequenced for a study of cytotoxic CD8 clonotypes in ibrutinib-treated CLL. The J segment lost 2 bases and the V segment lost 4 bases, leaving 9 bases of the junction unmatched. CDR3 length: 16 residues. Looked up from germline, CDR1 is SGHDN and CDR2 is FVKESK. Sequencing was performed with immunoSEQ multiplex PCR; in TCRdb, only in-frame clones are kept and a portion is missing. The sample consists of about 120,000 clones, 80% to 90% of them appearing once. Specimen: PBMCs, collected after 24 months of ibrutinib treatment. This TCR was sampled from a human donor with chronic lymphocytic leukemia. This rearrangement joins TRBV14 to TRBJ2-7, with 9 bases fitting TRBD1. CDR3 loop: CASSPVPGQGPYEQYF. CDR3 nucleotide sequence: TGTGCCAGCAGCCCCGTGCCGGGACAGGGACCCTACGAGCAGTACTTC.